Below are 10 T cell receptor beta chains sequenced from a single sample in a study of blood T cell repertoires in COVID-19. The protocol was immunoSEQ multiplex PCR, while the TCRdb copy is restricted to in-frame clones and leaves out a portion. The table has 180,000 or so clones, approximately 85% seen once. Sample: peripheral blood. Source of these receptors: a woman older than 75 with acute or convalescent COVID-19.

This clone was counted between two and nine times. The V gene is TRBV5-6, the J gene TRBJ1-2; 10 bases fit TRBD1. The CDR3 spans 17 residues. V lost 0 bases to trimming and J lost 0 bases; unmatched junction nucleotides: 5. Germline V lookup: CDR1 SGHDT, CDR2 YYEEEE. CDR3 sequence: CASSLVGQGRTNYGYTF. For the CDR3, the DNA is TGTGCCAGCAGCTTGGTGGGACAGGGGAGGACTAACTATGGCTACACCTTC.

The chain joins TRBV7-6 to TRBJ2-3; possibly TRBD1 for D (6 bases). V lost 4 bases and J 1 base, leaving 15 bases between the germline ends. The CDR3 is 16 amino acids. Germline V gene sequence: CDR1 SGHVS, CDR2 FNYEAQ. CDR3 loop: CASSSPPGQRTDTQYF. CDR3 sequence (DNA): TGTGCCAGCAGCTCGCCGCCGGGACAACGCACAGATACGCAGTATTTT. The complete variable domain, with remaining parts taken from reference TRBV7-6 and TRBJ2-3, reads GAGVSQSPRYKVTKRGQDVALRCDPISGHVSLYWYRQALGQGPEFLTYFNYEAQQDKSGLPNDRFSAERPEGSISTLTIQRTEQRDSAMYRCASSSPPGQRTDTQYFGPGTRLTVL.

The V call is TRBV7-2, the J call TRBJ1-2, with 7 nucleotides matching TRBD1. V was pared by 0 bases and J by 6 bases, with 1 base of the junction left unmatched. There are 13 residues in the CDR3. Germline V gene lookup returns CDR1 SGHTA and CDR2 FQGNSA. The CDR3 DNA reads TGTGCCAGCAGCTTAGCCAGGGGGAATGGCTACACCTTC. Residues: CASSLARGNGYTF.

V is TRBV11-2 and J is TRBJ1-6; TRBD1 might be the D (6 bases). The V and J ends lost 0 bases and 11 bases respectively, with 14 bases between them. Germline CDR1 and CDR2: SGHAT and FQNNGV. The CDR3 totals 15 residues. CDR3 protein: CASSLDRGIGPPLHF. Written as DNA, the CDR3 is TGTGCCAGCAGCTTAGACAGGGGCATCGGGCCACCCCTCCACTTT.

The genes are TRBV6-6 and TRBJ1-5; a weak D match, TRBD1 (6 bases). With 0 bases removed from V and 5 bases from J, the gap between germline ends came to 11 bases. This CDR3 is built from 15 residues. The germline CDR1 and CDR2 sequences are MNHNY and SVGAGI (reference sequence). The CDR3 coding sequence is TGTGCCAGCAGTTACTCACAGGGTGGCGATCAGCCCCAGCATTTT. Encoded protein: CASSYSQGGDQPQHF.

This clone showed up just a few times. This CDR3 reads CASSPGGTSGDTQYF. CDR3 DNA: TGCGCCAGCAGCCCGGGGGGGACTAGCGGCGATACGCAGTATTTT. The genes are TRBV5-1 and TRBJ2-3; 11 bases match TRBD2. This CDR3 spans 15 amino acids. Germline V CDR1 and CDR2: SGHRS, YFSETQ. V dropped 4 bases and J dropped 6; count of bases not matched to a gene: 7.

The sample holds a few counts of this clone. The gene calls are TRBV5-6 and TRBJ1-2, with 7 positions matching TRBD1. V lost 2 bases to trimming and J lost 4 bases; unmatched junction nucleotides: 2. The CDR3 runs 13 residues. CDR1 and CDR2 (germline): SGHDT, YYEEEE. The CDR3 region has the DNA TGTGCCAGCAGCTTTAACAGGGGCTATGGCTACACCTTC. Translating it yields CASSFNRGYGYTF.

The chain uses TRBV3-1 (or the pseudogene TRBV3-2) and TRBJ2-3; 7 bases map to TRBD2. The CDR3 totals 13 residues. Germline CDR1 reads LGHDT; CDR2 reads YNNKEL (reference sequence). V lost 4 bases and J lost 15; bases outside the gene matches: 13. The DNA for the CDR3 is TGTGCCAGCAGCCTCCTCGGGGACTATTTAACCTATTTT. This codes for CASSLLGDYLTYF.

The chain combines TRBV6-2 or TRBV6-3 with TRBJ1-5; D call uncertain. The CDR3 extends over 15 amino acids. Trimming removed 5 bases from V and 2 bases from J, with 13 bases in between. Germline V gives CDR1 MNHEY, CDR2 SVGEGT. CDR3 region: CASSPRQVGNQPQHF. CDR3 DNA sequence: TGTGCCAGCAGTCCCCGGCAGGTTGGCAATCAGCCCCAGCATTTT.

This rearrangement joins TRBV18 to TRBJ2-5; 11 bases are shared with TRBD2. CDR1 and CDR2 from the germline V gene are KGHSH and LQKENI. This CDR3 has 16 residues. Unmatched junction bases numbered 6, after V lost 5 bases and J lost 1 base. The CDR3 DNA reads as TGTGCCAGCTCAAAACTAGCGGGAGACATCCAAGAGACCCAGTACTTC. This translates into CASSKLAGDIQETQYF.